These 2 T cell receptor beta chains share one sample of origin, sequenced in a study of blood T cells in healthy people across ages. Primers used in a second PCR of about 7 to 12 cycles were a sample-barcoded 5' primer and a J-beta primer mix. TCRdb reprocessed the 5' RACE reads with MiXCR, giving one entry per CDR3 protein. This table holds about 1,500,000 distinct CDR3 sequences, about 28% found once. Sample: blood. These receptors all stem from a woman aged 25 to 39 in good health.

V is TRBV12-3 or TRBV12-4 and J is TRBJ1-5; the D is unclear. CDR3 length: 12 residues. V lost 5 bases, J lost 4 bases, and 6 bases lay in between. The CDR3 DNA follows: TGTGCCAGCAGTACCAATAATCAGCCCCAGCATTTT. This sequence encodes CASSTNNQPQHF.

As concerns this clonotype: Since a much larger clone is just one base distant, this may be a read error. This sequence joins TRBV15 and TRBJ2-6, with TRBD2 matching 11 bases. The CDR3 has 18 amino acids. From germline, CDR1 is LNHNV and CDR2 YYDKDF (reference sequence). The CDR3 region has the DNA TGTGCCGCCAGCAGAGATAGCGGGAGGGCCACTGGGGCCAACGTCCTGACTTTC. Protein sequence: CAASRDSGRATGANVLTF. Drawing the rest from reference TRBV15 and TRBJ2-6, the complete variable domain is DAMVIQNPRYQVTQFGKPVTLSCSQTLNHNVMYWYQQKSSQAPKLLFHYYDKDFNNEADTPDNFQSRRPNTSFCFLDIRSPGLGDTAMYLCAASRDSGRATGANVLTFGAGSRLTVL.